The clone carrying this T cell receptor beta chain showed up many times. Its antigen is as yet unknown. The sample is drawn from a study of identical twins. Regarding the study as a whole: Invariant populations such as MAIT and iNKT cells could partly muddle zero-insertion analyses. The conclusions drew on cross-sectional statistical analysis instead of tracking the same donors. Insertions were fewer in abundant cord blood beta clonotypes, whereas memory repertoires showed none of this pattern.

TCRdb re-called the 5' RACE reads with MiXCR, one entry per CDR3 protein. The top ten clones hold 2.5% to 3.5% of a sample with approximately 590,000 distinct CDR3 sequences, around 9.6% of them seen once. In every case, the donor was a healthy Caucasian. Trimming cost V 6 bases and J 9 bases, with 12 bases left between them. The CDR3 contains 11 residues. Looked up from germline, CDR1 is SQVTM and CDR2 is ANQGSEA. These data were also reused for a study on yellow fever vaccine responses in identical twins.

The specimen sequenced was PBMCs. The clonotype was recovered from a woman between 18 and 29 years old in good health. The chain recombines TRBV29-1 with TRBJ2-1; possible D gene TRBD2, 5 bases. Here the CDR3 DNA reads TGCAGCGTAGGGAGCGAATCTGAGCAGTTCTTC. It is translated as CSVGSESEQFF.